One and the same sample provided the 30 T cell receptor beta chains below, sequenced in a study of follicular helper T cells after annual influenza vaccination. Stated time point: 2014-2015 season, pre-vaccination. This table comes from immunoSEQ multiplex PCR, and its TCRdb copy is limited to in-frame clones, with some not included. Of over 11,000 clones in the sample, 80% to 90% are singletons; the top ten hold more than 0.25%. The sample consisted of CXCR5- memory CD4+ T cells sorted from blood, taken on the day of influenza vaccination. These receptors were obtained from an adult who received the influenza vaccine.

The V gene is TRBV11-2, the J gene TRBJ2-7; D possibly corresponds to TRBD1 (6 bases). The CDR3 runs 14 residues. The germline CDR1 and CDR2 sequences are SGHAT and FQNNGV. Trimming took 7 bases from V and 2 from J, leaving 15 bases between them. CDR3 sequence (DNA): TGTGCCAGCACCGTGGGGGCCAGAGCCTACGAGCAGTACTTC. Protein product: CASTVGARAYEQYF.

The chain has TRBV5-5 and TRBJ2-2; D possibly corresponds to TRBD2 (5 bases). The CDR3 is 11 amino acids. Trimming cost V 5 bases and J 7 bases, with 6 bases left between them. Germline CDR1 reads SGHKS; CDR2 reads YYEKEE (reference sequence). CDR3 sequence (DNA): TGTGCCAGCAGACGGGGCGGGGAGCTGTTTTTT. Translated: CASRRGGELFF.

The chain links TRBV19 to TRBJ1-2, with 10 bases lining up with TRBD1. This CDR3 region has 14 residues. Germline V gene data show CDR1 as LNHDA and CDR2 as SQIVND (reference sequence). V dropped 4 bases and J dropped 2; count of bases not matched to a gene: 1. The CDR3: CASSTGQGNYGYTF. The CDR3 coding sequence is TGTGCCAGTAGTACGGGACAGGGGAACTATGGCTACACCTTC.

This clone was picked up a small number of times. The chain has TRBV7-8 and TRBJ1-3; 8 bases match TRBD1. Trimming cost V 5 bases and J 8 bases; bases outside gene matches: 5. CDR1 SGHVS and CDR2 FQNEAQ come from the germline V gene. The CDR3 is made up of 13 amino acids. For the CDR3, the DNA is TGTGCCAGCAGCATAGACAGGGGAGACACCATATATTTT. Amino acids: CASSIDRGDTIYF.

This clone was detected a few times. The rearrangement joins TRBV2 to TRBJ1-5, with 7 bases lining up with TRBD1. Germline values: CDR1 SNHLY, CDR2 FYNNEI. The CDR3 totals 16 residues. Trimming took 0 bases from V and 7 from J; bases not matched to a gene: 9. The CDR3 here is CASSEAPGQVGQPQHF. The CDR3 DNA is TGTGCCAGCAGTGAAGCGCCCGGACAGGTGGGACAGCCCCAGCATTTT.

The rearrangement uses TRBV7-9 and TRBJ2-5; D perhaps matches TRBD2 (5 bases). V lost 1 base to trimming and J lost 3 bases, with 12 bases between them. Germline CDR1 SEHNR, CDR2 FQNEAQ (reference sequence). The length of the CDR3 is 15 residues. In DNA form, the CDR3 reads TGTGCCAGCAGCTTAGTGCTAGCCGACGAAGAGACCCAGTACTTC. Translation: CASSLVLADEETQYF.

The chain has TRBV7-2 and TRBJ1-3; D ambiguous. Germline values: CDR1 SGHTA, CDR2 FQGNSA. Trimming shortened V by 5 bases and J by 2 bases, and 7 bases separated the two germline ends. CDR3 length: 13 amino acids. The DNA for the CDR3 is TGTGCCAGCAGCCCCACCCCTGGAAACACCATATATTTT. It translates to CASSPTPGNTIYF.

The rearrangement joins TRBV7-8 to TRBJ2-5; a possible D gene is TRBD1 (5 bases). The DNA end favors TRBJ2-7, so the J call may be wrong. Per the germline V gene, CDR1 is SGHVS and CDR2 is FQNEAQ. The CDR3 sequence is 14 residues long. CDR3: CASKLTANTYEQYF. The DNA of the CDR3 is TGTGCCAGCAAACTGACAGCGAACACCTACGAGCAGTACTTC.

The gene calls are TRBV2 and TRBJ2-5; TRBD1 is a possible D gene (5 bases). CDR1 is SNHLY and CDR2 is FYNNEI in the germline V gene. CDR3 size: 15 residues. Between the trimmed V and J ends, which lost 6 bases and 0 bases, there was a span of 14 bases. The DNA of the CDR3 is TGTGCCAGCAGAAACAGGTTCAACTACCAAGAGACCCAGTACTTC. This gives the protein CASRNRFNYQETQYF.

The rearrangement joins TRBV5-8 to TRBJ2-5; D unresolved. The CDR3 runs 13 residues. Trimming pared 2 bases from V and 3 bases from J, leaving 8 bases between. In germline, CDR1 is SGHTS, CDR2 YDEGEE. The CDR3 nucleotides read TGTGCCAGCAGCTTAACTGGGAAAGAGACCCAGTACTTC. Protein: CASSLTGKETQYF.

This clone has more than one count but fewer than ten. The rearrangement joins TRBV19 to TRBJ1-5; the D is unclear. The length of the CDR3 is 14 residues. The germline V gene has CDR1 LNHDA and CDR2 SQIVND (reference sequence). With 5 bases removed from V and 0 bases from J, the gap between germline ends came to 8 bases. The CDR3 region has the DNA TGTGCCAGTAGTCCTACTTATAGCAATCAGCCCCAGCATTTT. Translated: CASSPTYSNQPQHF.

The chain links TRBV18 to TRBJ1-3; D not resolved. The CDR3 loop spans 16 amino acids. Trimming cost V 2 bases and J 4 bases, with 15 bases left between them. CDR1 and CDR2 (germline): KGHSH, LQKENI. The CDR3 spells CASSPILGDPGNTIYF. DNA of the CDR3: TGTGCCAGCTCACCAATTCTAGGTGATCCGGGAAACACCATATATTTT. Drawing the rest from reference TRBV18 and TRBJ1-3, the complete variable domain is NAGVMQNPRHLVRRRGQEARLRCSPMKGHSHVYWYRQLPEEGLKFMVYLQKENIIDESGMPKERFSAEFPKEGPSILRIQQVVRGDSAAYFCASSPILGDPGNTIYFGEGSWLTVV.

This chain connects TRBV28 to TRBJ2-7, with 10 bases fitting TRBD1. Germline assignment: CDR1 MDHEN and CDR2 SYDVKM. The CDR3 spans 17 residues. With V trimmed by 1 base and J by 4 bases, 10 bases remained unmatched. The CDR3 spells CASSLSGTGVRPYEQYF. CDR3 coding DNA: TGTGCCAGCAGTTTATCCGGGACAGGGGTCAGGCCGTACGAGCAGTACTTC.

The table lists this clone with a count of one. The rearrangement uses TRBV27 and TRBJ1-5; D is perhaps TRBD1 (6 bases). CDR1 and CDR2 from the germline V gene are MNHEY and SMNVEV (reference sequence). Trimming cost V 6 bases and J 11 bases, with 26 bases left between them. The CDR3 covers 16 residues. CDR3 sequence reads: CASRTGTKGGSGAQHF. The CDR3 nucleotides read TGTGCCAGCAGAACCGGGACTAAGGGGGGGTCGGGGGCCCAGCATTTT.

The chain couples TRBV28 to TRBJ2-7; D is uncertain. Per germline, CDR1 MDHEN and CDR2 SYDVKM. The V end was cut by 5 bases, the J end by 3 bases, with 14 bases between. CDR3 length: 14 residues. In DNA, the CDR3 is TGTGCCAGCAGTCCATCCGGGCCCAGCTACGAGCAGTACTTC. It is translated as CASSPSGPSYEQYF.

The chain carries TRBV9 and TRBJ2-3, with D maybe TRBD2 (7 bases). The length of the CDR3 is 15 residues. CDR1 SGDLS and CDR2 YYNGEE come from the germline V gene. V was clipped by 1 base and J by 2 bases, with 11 bases between them. CDR3 sequence: CASSVRGGVTDTQYF. The CDR3 nucleotides are TGTGCCAGCAGCGTAAGGGGGGGTGTCACAGATACGCAGTATTTT.

The genes are TRBV7-6 and TRBJ2-1, with a weak D call TRBD1 (6 bases). This CDR3 is built from 16 residues. The ends were cut back, 1 base at V and 6 bases at J, with 16 bases in the middle. CDR1 is SGHVS and CDR2 is FNYEAQ in the germline V gene. This CDR3 reads CASSLGGRRLFNEQFF. As DNA, the CDR3 is TGTGCCAGCAGCTTAGGGGGGCGCCGATTGTTCAATGAGCAGTTCTTC.

The V gene is TRBV19, the J gene TRBJ2-5, with 9 bases that match TRBD1. Germline V gives CDR1 LNHDA, CDR2 SQIVND (reference sequence). This CDR3 is built from 14 residues. The trim removed 4 bases at V and 7 bases at J, leaving 7 bases unmatched. Written as DNA, the CDR3 is TGTGCCAGTAGTACCCCGGACAGGGGCACGACCCAGTACTTC. This gives the protein CASSTPDRGTTQYF. The whole variable domain, filled in from reference TRBV19 and TRBJ2-5, reads DGGITQSPKYLFRKEGQNVTLSCEQNLNHDAMYWYRQDPGQGLRLIYYSQIVNDFQKGDIAEGYSVSREKKESFPLTVTSAQKNPTAFYLCASSTPDRGTTQYFGPGTRLLVL.

The chain carries TRBV6-6 and TRBJ2-5, with D possibly matching TRBD1 (5 bases). This CDR3 has 12 residues. Trimming took 2 bases from V and 4 from J, leaving 5 bases between them. Germline V gene data show CDR1 as MNHNY and CDR2 as SVGAGI (reference sequence). The CDR3 sequence: CASSYGAETQYF. The CDR3 DNA is TGTGCCAGCAGTTACGGGGCAGAGACCCAGTACTTC.

The rearrangement joins TRBV10-1 to TRBJ2-3; D remains unclear. V lost 3 bases and J 0 bases, leaving 13 bases between the germline ends. Germline assignment: CDR1 WNHNN and CDR2 SYGVQD (reference sequence). This CDR3 comprises 16 residues. The CDR3 DNA is TGCGCCAGCAGTGATTACAAAAACCCAAGCACAGATACGCAGTATTTT. This translates into CASSDYKNPSTDTQYF.

The V and J genes are TRBV27 and TRBJ2-1; D possibly matches TRBD1 or TRBD2 (5 bases each). The V end lost 5 bases, the J end lost 4 bases, and 15 bases lay between the germline ends. This CDR3 has 15 residues. Germline CDR1 MNHEY, CDR2 SMNVEV (reference sequence). CDR3 amino acids: CASSQPGRNYNEQFF. The CDR3 DNA follows: TGTGCCAGCAGTCAACCGGGACGGAATTACAATGAGCAGTTCTTC.

The J gene is TRBJ2-7, the V gene TRBV27; no clear D. V was cut by 5 bases and J by 6 bases, with 8 bases left in between. CDR3 length: 11 amino acids. The V gene's germline CDR1 is MNHEY and CDR2 SMNVEV (reference sequence). This chain's CDR3 is CASSIGLEQYF. CDR3 DNA: TGTGCCAGCAGTATAGGGCTCGAGCAGTACTTC.

The chain carries TRBV6-1 and TRBJ2-7, with a tentative D call TRBD1 (5 bases). Germline-derived CDR1 and CDR2 are MNHNS and SASEGT. V was trimmed by 1 base and J by 1 base, leaving 11 bases between them. The CDR3 totals 15 residues. The CDR3 coding sequence is TGTGCCAGCAGTGAAGGGGTATCAGGGTCCTACGAGCAGTACTTC. This sequence encodes CASSEGVSGSYEQYF.

The rearrangement joins TRBV28 to TRBJ2-4; 7 bases agree with TRBD1. Germline V gene data show CDR1 as MDHEN and CDR2 as SYDVKM. The V gene end was trimmed by 7 bases and the J gene end by 2 bases; junction bases not matched to a gene: 14. The CDR3 has 17 amino acids. The CDR3 is CASTPPGQRVTKNIQYF. The CDR3 nucleotides are TGTGCCAGCACCCCTCCGGGACAGAGGGTGACCAAAAACATTCAGTACTTC.

The chain uses TRBV18 and TRBJ1-6; perhaps TRBD1 as D (5 bases). Germline CDR1 and CDR2: KGHSH and LQKENI. There are 15 residues in the CDR3. With 6 bases removed from V and 11 bases from J, the gap between germline ends came to 20 bases. The DNA of the CDR3 is TGTGCCAGCTCCAGGGACCGTACGACTTCTACACCCCTCCACTTT. Amino acid sequence: CASSRDRTTSTPLHF.

This clone turned up a few times. The rearrangement joins TRBV18 to TRBJ1-1; D perhaps matches TRBD1 (6 bases). Germline CDR1 and CDR2: KGHSH and LQKENI. V lost 6 bases, J lost 2 bases, and 16 bases lay in between. The CDR3 totals 15 residues. CDR3 amino acids: CASSRLGGTNTEAFF. For the CDR3, the DNA is TGTGCCAGCTCCCGATTAGGGGGAACCAACACTGAAGCTTTCTTT.

The chain employs TRBV7-3 and TRBJ2-5, with D uncertain. Trimming cost V 4 bases and J 3 bases, with 9 bases left between them. This CDR3 spans 13 amino acids. Germline-derived CDR1 and CDR2 are SGHTA and FQGTGA. The CDR3 region is CASSSRAKETQYF. CDR3 coding DNA: TGTGCCAGCAGCTCTCGGGCCAAAGAGACCCAGTACTTC. Full variable domain (missing parts from reference TRBV7-3 and TRBJ2-5): GAGVSQTPSNKVTEKGKYVELRCDPISGHTALYWYRQSLGQGPEFLIYFQGTGAADDSGLPNDRFFAVRPEGSVSTLKIQRTERGDSAVYLCASSSRAKETQYFGPGTRLLVL.

The chain links TRBV7-3 to TRBJ2-3; D unclear. The germline CDR1 and CDR2 sequences are SGHTA and FQGTGA. The CDR3 has 12 residues. V was cut by 0 bases and J by 8 bases, with 6 bases left in between. The CDR3 DNA reads TGTGCCAGCAGCTTAACTTCGGGTACGCAGTATTTT. Protein sequence: CASSLTSGTQYF.

V and J are TRBV4-1 and TRBJ1-4; the D gene is possibly TRBD1 (5 bases). There are 17 residues in the CDR3. With 1 base removed from V and 10 bases from J, the gap between germline ends came to 22 bases. CDR1 is MGHRA, CDR2 YSYEKL, per germline. The CDR3 spells CASSQVILGRNDGKLFF. The CDR3 DNA reads as TGCGCCAGCAGCCAAGTGATTTTGGGGCGGAATGACGGAAAACTGTTTTTT.

In this sample, this clone turned up once. The V call is TRBV6-1, the J call TRBJ2-1, with D unclear. The V end lost 3 bases, the J end lost 5 bases, and 8 bases lay between the germline ends. The germline CDR1 and CDR2 sequences are MNHNS and SASEGT. This CDR3 has 13 residues. The DNA of the CDR3 is TGTGCCAGCAGTGAGGACGGAGACAATGAGCAGTTCTTC. Its protein product is CASSEDGDNEQFF.